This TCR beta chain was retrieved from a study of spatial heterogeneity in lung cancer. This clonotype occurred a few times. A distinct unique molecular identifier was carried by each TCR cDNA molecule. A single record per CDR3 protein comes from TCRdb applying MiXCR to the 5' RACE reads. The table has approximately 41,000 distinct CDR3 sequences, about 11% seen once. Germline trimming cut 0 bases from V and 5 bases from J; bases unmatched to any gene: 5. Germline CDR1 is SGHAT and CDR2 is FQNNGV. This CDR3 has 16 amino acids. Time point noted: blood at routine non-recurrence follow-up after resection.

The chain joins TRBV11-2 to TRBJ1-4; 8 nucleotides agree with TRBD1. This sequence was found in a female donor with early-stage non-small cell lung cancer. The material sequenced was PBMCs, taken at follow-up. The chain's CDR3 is CASSLDRGLPNEKLFF. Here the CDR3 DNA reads TGTGCCAGCAGCTTAGACAGGGGGCTACCCAATGAAAAACTGTTTTTT.